This T cell receptor beta chain was recorded in a study of blood T cell repertoires in COVID-19. In the original processing: Nucleated cell number was recorded as an estimate derived from reference gene primer amplification. Produced via immunoSEQ multiplex PCR; TCRdb's table is partial and in-frame only. V and J calls and clone size are those listed in that table; D and trimming were worked out from the DNA. There are about 520,000 clones in the sample; 70% to 90% occur only once, and approximately 3.4% lies in the top ten. V was pared by 3 bases and J by 2 bases, with 10 bases between. CDR3 length: 14 residues. The germline gives CDR1 SGHRS, CDR2 YFSETQ.

The receptor was isolated from a human donor in a cohort sampled during active COVID-19. Sequenced input: peripheral blood. The rearrangement uses TRBV5-1 and TRBJ2-3; perhaps TRBD2 as D (5 bases). CDR3 loop: CASSSGIYTDTQYF. CDR3 DNA: TGCGCCAGCAGCTCCGGGATATACACAGATACGCAGTATTTT.